The sequence of this T cell receptor beta chain was determined in a study of molecular identifiers for immune sequencing clone quantification. Overall study results and limits: Clones above 20 RNA copies contained over 97% of effector molecules and under 1% of naive molecules.

This clonotype appeared a few times. What it binds is not known. As previously described, bulk TCR libraries were made using listed TCR primers. One entry per CDR3 protein results from TCRdb running MiXCR on the PCR reads. The table has around 480,000 distinct CDR3 sequences, about a quarter seen once. The CDR3 is 16 residues long. The ends were cut back, 5 bases at V and 4 bases at J, with 19 bases in the middle. Germline V gene sequence: CDR1 LNHDA, CDR2 SQIVND (reference sequence). Sorted cell numbers of about 17,000 to 1,100,000, with 10%, 30% or 50% RNA, served as input for naive CD8 libraries. In the sort, naive CD8 T cells were defined as CD8+CD4-CCR7+CD45RA+.

The gene calls are TRBV19 and TRBJ2-3, with D possibly TRBD2 on 6 matching bases. Material for sequencing was naive CD8+ T cells from blood, with Jurkat cell RNA spiked in. As to subset: FACS-sorted CD8+CD4-CCR7+CD45RA+ naive T cells. The clonotype comes from a human donor in good health. Some libraries in this study had Jurkat cell RNA spiked in. The CDR3 loop reads CASSPWGGEASDTQYF. CDR3 coding DNA: TGTGCCAGTAGTCCATGGGGCGGGGAGGCCTCAGATACGCAGTATTTT.